This entry describes one TCR beta chain. The antigen this receptor binds is unknown. No quality values exist for individual bases; no much larger clone is one base distant. The source of the sample is a study of cytomegalovirus exposure and HLA in healthy donors (dated by TCRdb to the late 2010s). With respect to the entire study: According to a later analysis, one platform produced both the roughly 110 validation repertoires and the 670 or so repertoires of the first cohort. The study aimed to test whether cataloging public T cell receptors could reveal signatures of past pathogen exposure. A separate validation cohort of roughly 110 different subjects was used in addition to the approximately 700-subject first cohort. The study combined high-throughput TCR immunosequencing, statistical association of individual TCRs with disease status, and machine learning to predict cytomegalovirus infection status.

Library prep was done by the immunoSEQ multiplex PCR assay. In the source study's methods: A statistical classification framework was developed to diagnose cytomegalovirus status using the catalog of TCR beta chain sequences. TCRdb re-hosts the immuneACCESS table, in-frame sequences only. Its copies lack some clones; in the studies checked, an unresolved V gene accounts for under half of them, and the cause for the rest is not known. The V and J calls and clone size are taken from that table; D and trimming were inferred from the DNA. This sample gives 150,000 to 200,000 clones in total; under 90% of them show up just once. Together, the top ten hold about a tenth of the sample. Study-level results and caveats: In vitro tests confirmed that a few of the cytomegalovirus-associated TCR beta chains recognize cytomegalovirus antigens. The classifier was reported to diagnose cytomegalovirus status with high specificity and sensitivity in both the original cohort and the validation cohort. According to the authors, the approach could potentially be generalized to other disease states and immunological phenotypes. A total of fewer than 200 TCR beta chains were listed by the study as associated with cytomegalovirus. A later analysis had no HLA typing for the validation cohort, so co-occurrence there was scored across all 130 or so repertoires. Most TCR sequences were observed very rarely across donors, whereas some public TCRs were present in many individuals. A later analysis found that TCRs clustered in the first cohort also tended to co-occur in the 120 validation repertoires, with 90% to 95% of cluster scores above 0.

Separate from the approximately 700-subject first cohort, the validation cohort of roughly 130 subjects was the group to which the donors belonged. The cysteine opens and the phenylalanine closes a CDR3 of 15 amino acids. The only DNA kept is the CDR3, 45 bases in frame from the first base. The sequence links TRBV21-1 to TRBJ2-3; the table's D call, TRBD2, was not checked against the DNA. TRBV21-1 is designated a pseudogene. Sequencing input: PBMCs. This receptor was taken from a young woman in good health and CMV-seropositive. The CDR3 has the sequence CASSPKARPNAGEYF. The nucleotides are TGTGCCAGCAGCCCAAAAGCTCGACCTAACGCCGGGGAGTATTTT.